The 31 T cell receptor beta chains in this list originate from one sample, sequenced in a study of blood T cell repertoires in COVID-19. Sequencing used immunoSEQ multiplex PCR; TCRdb keeps in-frame clones, though not all of them. The data contain roughly 420,000 clones, roughly 90% of them singletons. The sequenced sample was PBMCs or T cells enriched from blood (not recorded which). These receptors were collected from a woman in her twenties or thirties with acute COVID-19.

The chain's CDR3 is CAVETGPNTEAFF. CDR3 sequence (DNA): TGTGCCGTCGAGACAGGGCCGAACACTGAAGCTTTCTTT. The J gene is TRBJ1-1, the V gene TRBV30; 7 bases map to TRBD1. This CDR3 spans 13 amino acids. CDR1 is GTSNPN and CDR2 is SVGIG in the germline V gene (reference sequence). The V gene end was trimmed by 8 bases and the J gene end by 1 base; junction bases not matched to a gene: 7.

The CDR3 DNA reads TGTGCCAGCGGAAGGGAGACTAATGAAAAACTGTTTTTT. Translated, it gives CASGRETNEKLFF. The chain carries TRBV27 and TRBJ1-4; no reliable D call. Trimming removed 8 bases at V and 2 bases at J, with 9 bases between. Germline V gene sequence: CDR1 MNHEY, CDR2 SMNVEV (reference sequence). The length of the CDR3 is 13 residues.

This sequence joins TRBV24-1 and TRBJ1-2; the D is unclear. The CDR3 contains 14 residues. The ends were cut back, 3 bases at V and 9 bases at J, with 16 bases in the middle. CDR1 and CDR2 from the germline V gene are KGHDR and SFDVKD. The DNA of the CDR3 is TGTGCCACCAGTGATGTGGGCAGCCACCCTAGCTACACCTTC. Translation: CATSDVGSHPSYTF.

The V gene is TRBV30, the J gene TRBJ2-2; 8 bases line up with TRBD1. CDR1 is GTSNPN, CDR2 SVGIG, per germline (reference sequence). CDR3 length: 16 residues. With 3 bases clipped from V and 1 base from J, the junction kept 7 bases outside the gene matches. CDR3 sequence reads: CAWRIRGQENTGELFF. The CDR3 DNA reads as TGTGCCTGGAGAATCAGGGGACAGGAGAACACCGGGGAGCTGTTTTTT.

V gene TRBV5-1 combines with J gene TRBJ1-2, with D unresolved. The CDR3 loop spans 16 amino acids. Germline values: CDR1 SGHRS, CDR2 YFSETQ. V was cut by 3 bases and J by 6 bases, with 21 bases left in between. The CDR3 DNA follows: TGCGCCAGCAGCTCTTCCGGGAATCCCCACCTTGATGGCTACACCTTC. Residues: CASSSSGNPHLDGYTF.

The chain recombines TRBV10-2 with TRBJ1-1; D is ambiguous. Trimming cost V 0 bases and J 0 bases, with 11 bases left between them. Per germline, CDR1 WSHSY and CDR2 SAAADI. The CDR3 extends over 16 amino acids. Written as DNA, the CDR3 is TGCGCCAGCAGTGAGTCAGGCGGCAGCATGAACACTGAAGCTTTCTTT. Its translation is CASSESGGSMNTEAFF.

The chain employs TRBV25-1 and TRBJ1-1; TRBD1 aligns across 9 bases. CDR3 size: 15 residues. From germline, CDR1 is MGHDK and CDR2 SYGVNS. Trimming cost V 3 bases and J 4 bases; bases outside gene matches: 6. The CDR3 DNA sequence: TGTGCCAGCAGTGACCGGGACAGGGTGAGCACTGAAGCTTTCTTT. Its translation: CASSDRDRVSTEAFF. The variable domain in full, with the rest retrieved from reference TRBV25-1 and TRBJ1-1, is EADIYQTPRYLVIGTGKKITLECSQTMGHDKMYWYQQDPGMELHLIHYSYGVNSTEKGDLSSESTVSRIRTEHFPLTLESARPSHTSQYLCASSDRDRVSTEAFFGQGTRLTVV.

This clone was seen once. J is TRBJ2-7 and V is TRBV3-1 (or the pseudogene TRBV3-2), with a tentative D call TRBD1 (7 bases). In germline, CDR1 is LGHDT, CDR2 YNNKEL (reference sequence). Deletions cut 4 bases from V and 4 bases from J, with 11 bases between. This CDR3 comprises 13 residues. Written as DNA, the CDR3 is TGTGCCAGCAGCCGCAGGGGGGAATACGAGCAGTACTTC. Translated: CASSRRGEYEQYF.

J is TRBJ1-1 and V is TRBV30; 8 bases agree with TRBD1. V was clipped by 3 bases and J by 5 bases; unmatched bases: 8. This CDR3 contains 14 residues. From germline, CDR1 is GTSNPN and CDR2 SVGIG (reference sequence). CDR3 sequence reads: CAWSVGTGGTEAFF. Here the CDR3 DNA reads TGTGCCTGGAGCGTGGGGACAGGCGGGACTGAAGCTTTCTTT.

This clone appeared once. V gene TRBV7-3 combines with J gene TRBJ1-1; D possibly corresponds to TRBD1 (5 bases). The CDR3 has 13 amino acids. V lost 5 bases and J lost 1, with 8 bases in between. Germline V gene sequence: CDR1 SGHTA, CDR2 FQGTGA. In nucleotides, the CDR3 is TGTGCCAGCAGCAACGGACAGAACACTGAAGCTTTCTTT. The encoded protein is CASSNGQNTEAFF.

This clone was observed a handful of times. The gene calls are TRBV5-1 and TRBJ2-1; 9 positions agree with TRBD2. CDR3 length equals 15 residues. V shed 0 bases, J shed 10 bases, and the junction held 8 bases outside the gene matches. Germline CDR1 and CDR2: SGHRS and YFSETQ. In DNA form, the CDR3 reads TGCGCCAGCAGCTTGGCAGCGGGGGGCCCTAGGGAGCAGTTCTTC. Its protein is CASSLAAGGPREQFF.

The CDR3 region is CASSFSSSSGRSNYGYTF. The CDR3 region has the DNA TGTGCCAGCAGCTTCAGTTCGTCTAGCGGGCGATCGAACTATGGCTACACCTTC. The chain has TRBV11-2 and TRBJ1-2; D gene uncertain. Trimming removed 3 bases from V and 2 bases from J, with 22 bases in between. CDR3 length: 18 residues. CDR1 is SGHAT, CDR2 FQNNGV, per germline.

The chain has TRBV13 and TRBJ1-6, with D possibly being TRBD1 (5 bases). Germline V lookup: CDR1 PRHDT, CDR2 FYEKMQ (reference sequence). The CDR3 contains 15 residues. Trimming left V 5 bases short and J 13 bases short, with 21 bases between. CDR3 DNA: TGTGCCAGCAGCCCCTCAAGGACGGGGGGTCGGCCCCTCCACTTT. Residues: CASSPSRTGGRPLHF. Filled out from reference TRBV13 and TRBJ1-6, the complete variable domain reads AAGVIQSPRHLIKEKRETATLKCYPIPRHDTVYWYQQGPGQDPQFLISFYEKMQSDKGSIPDRFSAQQFSDYHSELNMSSLELGDSALYFCASSPSRTGGRPLHFGNGTRLTVT.

V gene TRBV4-1 combines with J gene TRBJ1-2, with TRBD1 matching over 11 bases. The CDR3 consists of 14 residues. From germline, CDR1 is MGHRA and CDR2 YSYEKL. Losses at the gene ends were 3 bases for V and 8 bases for J; bases not matched to a gene: 5. CDR3: CASSQDRGRVGYTF. In DNA form, the CDR3 reads TGCGCCAGCAGCCAGGACAGGGGGCGAGTCGGCTACACCTTC.

V is TRBV4-1 and J is TRBJ1-1, with D possibly TRBD1 on 6 matching bases. The germline V and J ends were trimmed by 4 bases and 4 bases, with 16 bases remaining between them. The CDR3 is 15 residues long. From germline, CDR1 is MGHRA and CDR2 YSYEKL. CDR3 DNA sequence: TGCGCCAGCAGCCCCGTACAGGGAGCCCTCACTGAAGCTTTCTTT. Translation gives CASSPVQGALTEAFF.

The chain combines TRBV5-6 with TRBJ2-7; TRBD2 matches at 9 bases. Germline V gene data show CDR1 as SGHDT and CDR2 as YYEEEE. The CDR3 has 14 residues. Trimming cost V 1 base and J 2 bases; bases outside gene matches: 1. The CDR3 DNA reads TGTGCCAGCAGCTTGTCTAGCGGGACCTACGAGCAGTACTTC. This sequence encodes CASSLSSGTYEQYF.

The rearrangement links TRBV19 to TRBJ1-2, with 7 bases lining up with TRBD1. CDR1 is LNHDA, CDR2 SQIVND, per germline (reference sequence). V lost 3 bases and J lost 5; bases outside the gene matches: 3. The CDR3 has 13 amino acids. CDR3 residues: CASSIAQGYGYTF. CDR3 bases: TGTGCCAGTAGTATCGCACAGGGGTATGGCTACACCTTC.

The chain carries TRBV3-1 (or the pseudogene TRBV3-2) and TRBJ1-2, with 7 bases identical to TRBD1. V shed 2 bases and J 0 bases; nucleotides not matched to a gene: 9. There are 17 residues in the CDR3. Germline values: CDR1 LGHDT, CDR2 YNNKEL (reference sequence). The CDR3 region is CASSQRRDSLSNYGYTF. The CDR3 DNA is TGTGCCAGCAGCCAACGCCGGGACAGCCTATCTAACTATGGCTACACCTTC.

The rearrangement uses TRBV19 and TRBJ2-1; possibly TRBD1 for D (5 bases). CDR3 length equals 15 residues. Germline CDR1 reads LNHDA; CDR2 reads SQIVND (reference sequence). V dropped 3 bases and J dropped 5 bases, with 14 bases sitting between them. The CDR3 loop reads CASSMQGYFHNEQFF. In DNA, the CDR3 is TGTGCCAGTAGTATGCAGGGCTACTTCCACAATGAGCAGTTCTTC.

The rearrangement joins TRBV5-1 to TRBJ2-2; possible D gene TRBD2, 6 bases. Trimming left V 7 bases short and J 1 base short, with 20 bases between. Germline CDR1 reads SGHRS; CDR2 reads YFSETQ. CDR3 length: 17 residues. CDR3 in DNA: TGCGCCAGCTATCTAAAACCAGTGGGGGGGAACACCGGGGAGCTGTTTTTT. It is translated as CASYLKPVGGNTGELFF. The full variable domain, in which reference TRBV5-1 and TRBJ2-2 provide the parts outside the CDR3, is KAGVTQTPRYLIKTRGQQVTLSCSPISGHRSVSWYQQTPGQGLQFLFEYFSETQRNKGNFPGRFSGRQFSNSRSEMNVSTLELGDSALYLCASYLKPVGGNTGELFFGEGSRLTVL.

This clone was seen more than once but under ten times. This rearrangement joins TRBV7-2 to TRBJ2-7; no reliable D call. CDR3 length equals 14 residues. The germline CDR1 and CDR2 sequences are SGHTA and FQGNSA. With 5 bases removed from V and 0 bases from J, the gap between germline ends came to 11 bases. Written as DNA, the CDR3 is TGTGCCAGCAGCCTCAGGTCTGCCTCCTACGAGCAGTACTTC. Its protein is CASSLRSASYEQYF.

The rearrangement uses TRBV2 and TRBJ2-1, with 9 bases aligning to TRBD2. CDR1 is SNHLY, CDR2 FYNNEI, per germline. This CDR3 has 14 residues. J was trimmed by 7 bases and V by 2 bases; bases with no gene match: 3. This CDR3 reads CASSERAGGNEQFF. Written as DNA, the CDR3 is TGTGCCAGCAGTGAACGGGCGGGGGGGAATGAGCAGTTCTTC. The variable domain in full, completed from reference TRBV2 and TRBJ2-1, reads EPEVTQTPSHQVTQMGQEVILRCVPISNHLYFYWYRQILGQKVEFLVSFYNNEISEKSEIFDDQFSVERPDGSNFTLKIRSTKLEDSAMYFCASSERAGGNEQFFGPGTRLTVL.

The V gene is TRBV10-2, the J gene TRBJ1-6, with 7 bases lining up with TRBD1. CDR3 length: 15 residues. Germline V gene lookup returns CDR1 WSHSY and CDR2 SAAADI. V lost 8 bases to trimming and J lost 7 bases; unmatched junction nucleotides: 11. CDR3 sequence: CASLDGQAGNSPLHF. The CDR3 coding sequence is TGCGCCAGCCTAGATGGACAGGCGGGCAATTCACCCCTCCACTTT.

The gene calls are TRBV19 and TRBJ2-2; 12 nucleotides align to TRBD1. The CDR3 runs 15 residues. Germline lookup yields CDR1 LNHDA and CDR2 SQIVND (reference sequence). The ends lost 3 bases at V and 6 bases at J; junction bases unmatched: 2. The CDR3 sequence: CASSIGTGGSGELFF. Written as DNA, the CDR3 is TGTGCCAGTAGTATCGGGACAGGGGGCTCCGGGGAGCTGTTTTTT.

The rearrangement links TRBV7-3 to TRBJ2-6; weak D call: TRBD2 (7 bases). CDR3 length: 16 amino acids. Germline CDR1 and CDR2: SGHTA and FQGTGA. V lost 8 bases to trimming and J lost 2 bases, with 16 bases between them. CDR3 loop: CASGGGALAGANVLTF. For the CDR3, the DNA is TGTGCCAGCGGAGGGGGGGCCTTAGCTGGGGCCAACGTCCTGACTTTC. Combining the CDR3 with reference TRBV7-3 and TRBJ2-6 gives the whole variable domain GAGVSQTPSNKVTEKGKYVELRCDPISGHTALYWYRQSLGQGPEFLIYFQGTGAADDSGLPNDRFFAVRPEGSVSTLKIQRTERGDSAVYLCASGGGALAGANVLTFGAGSRLTVL.

The chain combines TRBV4-1 with TRBJ1-2; weak D call: TRBD1 (6 bases). The CDR3 sequence is 17 residues long. Per germline, CDR1 MGHRA and CDR2 YSYEKL. V was shortened by 0 bases and J by 1 base, with 15 bases between the two germline ends. The CDR3: CASSQDQGTLNNYGYTF. For the CDR3, the DNA is TGCGCCAGCAGCCAAGATCAGGGGACACTTAATAACTATGGCTACACCTTC.

The table lists this clone with a count of one. The V gene is TRBV27, the J gene TRBJ2-3; TRBD1 agrees at 11 bases. From germline, CDR1 is MNHEY and CDR2 SMNVEV (reference sequence). The V gene end was trimmed by 2 bases and the J gene end by 7 bases; junction bases not matched to a gene: 2. This CDR3 is built from 14 residues. The DNA for the CDR3 is TGTGCCAGCAGTTTAGGACAGGGGGCATATACGCAGTATTTT. It specifies CASSLGQGAYTQYF.

In regard to this clone: Other DNA sequences from this sample encode an identical CDR3 as well. The chain links TRBV5-5 to TRBJ2-1; D is uncertain. The CDR3 covers 15 residues. V lost 0 bases to trimming and J lost 0 bases, with 7 bases between them. Germline V gene lookup returns CDR1 SGHKS and CDR2 YYEKEE (reference sequence). In nucleotides, the CDR3 is TGTGCCAGCAGCTTGGTGGGCAGCTCCTACAATGAGCAGTTCTTC. It codes for CASSLVGSSYNEQFF.

The V and J genes are TRBV18 and TRBJ1-1; possibly TRBD1 for D (5 bases). Trimming took 3 bases from V and 6 from J, leaving 14 bases between them. The CDR3 is 14 amino acids. From germline, CDR1 is KGHSH and CDR2 LQKENI. CDR3 bases: TGTGCCAGCTCACCGGGGCTCGTAAGCGCTGAAGCTTTCTTT. Translated, it gives CASSPGLVSAEAFF.

The rearrangement links TRBV6-1 to TRBJ1-5, with 8 bases lining up with TRBD1. Germline CDR1 MNHNS, CDR2 SASEGT. V gave up 4 bases and J gave up 0 bases; unmatched junction bases: 14. This CDR3 spans 19 amino acids. The CDR3 DNA sequence: TGTGCCAGCAGTGTCGGGACAGGCGGAAGAAATTATAGCAATCAGCCCCAGCATTTT. It codes for CASSVGTGGRNYSNQPQHF.

V and J are TRBV7-9 and TRBJ1-3, with D possibly TRBD1 on 6 matching bases. The germline V gene encodes CDR1 SEHNR and CDR2 FQNEAQ (reference sequence). The germline V and J ends were trimmed by 1 base and 0 bases, with 13 bases remaining between them. The CDR3 has 17 amino acids. In nucleotides, the CDR3 is TGTGCCAGCAGCTTAGACAGGGTCAGCCGCTCTGGAAACACCATATATTTT. Translating gives CASSLDRVSRSGNTIYF.